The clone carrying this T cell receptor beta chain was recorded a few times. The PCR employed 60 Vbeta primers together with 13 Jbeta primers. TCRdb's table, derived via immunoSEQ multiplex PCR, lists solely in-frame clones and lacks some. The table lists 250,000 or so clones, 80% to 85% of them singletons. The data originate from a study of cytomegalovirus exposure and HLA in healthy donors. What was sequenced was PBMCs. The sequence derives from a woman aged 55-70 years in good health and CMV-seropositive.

This CDR3 reads CASSQEGLGGEAFF. In DNA, the CDR3 is TGTGCCAGCAGCCAAGAGGGACTAGGAGGTGAAGCTTTCTTT. The rearrangement uses TRBV4-2 and TRBJ1-1; D might be TRBD1 (5 bases). V was trimmed by 0 bases and J by 7 bases, leaving 12 bases between them. The germline CDR1 and CDR2 sequences are LGHNA and YNFKEQ. The CDR3 is 14 residues long.